This TCR beta chain emerged from a study of OX40 agonist ivuxolimab in advanced cancers. Study observations and caveats: Blood T cells, both CD4+ and CD8+, expanded clonally by week 6 at 0.1 to 3.0 mg/kg. The study found that CD8+ T cells averaged more expanded clones than CD4+.

The V gene lost 3 bases and the J gene lost 0 bases, with 17 bases spanning the gap. Germline V gene sequence: CDR1 LNHDA, CDR2 SQIVND (reference sequence). The CDR3 spans 17 residues. This clone was seen just once. Its target is not known. Only in-frame clones appear in the TCRdb table, and some are missing; sequencing was by immunoSEQ multiplex PCR. The sample has about 68,000 clones, roughly nine tenths seen once. The receptor was derived from an adult with an advanced solid tumor such as melanoma, head and neck, liver or kidney cancer. The gene calls are TRBV19 and TRBJ1-2; possible D gene TRBD1, 5 bases. The material was CD4+ or CD8+ T cells sorted from blood, obtained in a trial of the OX40 agonist ivuxolimab. The CDR3: CASSMNRGRATNYGYTF. DNA of the CDR3: TGTGCCAGTAGTATGAACCGGGGCCGCGCAACTAACTATGGCTACACCTTC.